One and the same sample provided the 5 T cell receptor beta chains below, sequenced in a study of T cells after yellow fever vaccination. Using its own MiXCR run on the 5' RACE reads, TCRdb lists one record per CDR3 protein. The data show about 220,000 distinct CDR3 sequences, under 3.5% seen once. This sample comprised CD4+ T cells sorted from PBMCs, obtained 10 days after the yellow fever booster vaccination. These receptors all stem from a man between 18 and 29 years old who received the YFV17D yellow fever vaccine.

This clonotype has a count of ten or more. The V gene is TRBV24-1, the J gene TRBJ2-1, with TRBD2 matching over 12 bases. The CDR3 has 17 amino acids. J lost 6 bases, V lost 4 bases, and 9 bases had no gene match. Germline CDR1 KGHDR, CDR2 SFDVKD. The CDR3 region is CATSDPNLAGGPNEQFF. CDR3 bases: TGTGCCACCAGTGACCCGAACCTAGCGGGGGGGCCCAATGAGCAGTTCTTC.

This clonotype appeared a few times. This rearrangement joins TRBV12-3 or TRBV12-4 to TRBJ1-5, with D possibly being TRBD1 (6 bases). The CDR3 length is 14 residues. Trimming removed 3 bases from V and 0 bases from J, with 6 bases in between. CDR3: CASSLGHSNQPQHF. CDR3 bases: TGTGCCAGCAGTTTGGGACATAGCAATCAGCCCCAGCATTTT.

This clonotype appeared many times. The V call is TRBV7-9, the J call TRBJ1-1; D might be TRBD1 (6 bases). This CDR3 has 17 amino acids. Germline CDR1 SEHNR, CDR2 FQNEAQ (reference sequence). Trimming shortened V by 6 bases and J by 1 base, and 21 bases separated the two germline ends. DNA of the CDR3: TGTGCCAGCAGTTCCGGACGGGACACCAATTCGAACACTGAAGCTTTCTTT. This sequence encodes CASSSGRDTNSNTEAFF.

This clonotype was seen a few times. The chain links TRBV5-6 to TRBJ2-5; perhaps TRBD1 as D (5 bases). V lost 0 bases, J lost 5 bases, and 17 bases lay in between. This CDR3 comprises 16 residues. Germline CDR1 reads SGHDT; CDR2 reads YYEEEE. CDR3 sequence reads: CASSLATKQGLETQYF. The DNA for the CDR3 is TGTGCCAGCAGCTTGGCCACGAAGCAGGGTCTGGAGACCCAGTACTTC.

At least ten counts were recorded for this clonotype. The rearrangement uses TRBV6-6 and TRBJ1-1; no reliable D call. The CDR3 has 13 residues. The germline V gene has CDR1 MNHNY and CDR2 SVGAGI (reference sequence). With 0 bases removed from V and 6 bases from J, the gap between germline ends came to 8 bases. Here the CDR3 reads CASSYSERAEAFF. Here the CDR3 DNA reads TGTGCCAGCAGTTACTCTGAACGAGCTGAAGCTTTCTTT.